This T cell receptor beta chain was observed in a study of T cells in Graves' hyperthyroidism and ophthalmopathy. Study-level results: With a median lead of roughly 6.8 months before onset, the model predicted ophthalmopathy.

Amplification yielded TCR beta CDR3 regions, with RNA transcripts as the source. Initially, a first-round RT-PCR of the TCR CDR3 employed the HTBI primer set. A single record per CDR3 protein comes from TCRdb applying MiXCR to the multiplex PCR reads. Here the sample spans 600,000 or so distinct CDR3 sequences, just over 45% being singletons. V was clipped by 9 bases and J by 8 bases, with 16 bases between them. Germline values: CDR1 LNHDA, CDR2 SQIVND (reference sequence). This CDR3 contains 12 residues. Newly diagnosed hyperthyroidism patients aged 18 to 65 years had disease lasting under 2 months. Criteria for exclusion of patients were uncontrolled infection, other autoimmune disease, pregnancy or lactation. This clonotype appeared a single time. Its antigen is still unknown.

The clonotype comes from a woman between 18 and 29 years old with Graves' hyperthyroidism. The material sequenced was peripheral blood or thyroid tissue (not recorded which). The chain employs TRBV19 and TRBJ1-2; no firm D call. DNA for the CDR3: TGTGCCAGCAGAACACAACAGCGGGGCTACACCTTC. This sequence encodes CASRTQQRGYTF.